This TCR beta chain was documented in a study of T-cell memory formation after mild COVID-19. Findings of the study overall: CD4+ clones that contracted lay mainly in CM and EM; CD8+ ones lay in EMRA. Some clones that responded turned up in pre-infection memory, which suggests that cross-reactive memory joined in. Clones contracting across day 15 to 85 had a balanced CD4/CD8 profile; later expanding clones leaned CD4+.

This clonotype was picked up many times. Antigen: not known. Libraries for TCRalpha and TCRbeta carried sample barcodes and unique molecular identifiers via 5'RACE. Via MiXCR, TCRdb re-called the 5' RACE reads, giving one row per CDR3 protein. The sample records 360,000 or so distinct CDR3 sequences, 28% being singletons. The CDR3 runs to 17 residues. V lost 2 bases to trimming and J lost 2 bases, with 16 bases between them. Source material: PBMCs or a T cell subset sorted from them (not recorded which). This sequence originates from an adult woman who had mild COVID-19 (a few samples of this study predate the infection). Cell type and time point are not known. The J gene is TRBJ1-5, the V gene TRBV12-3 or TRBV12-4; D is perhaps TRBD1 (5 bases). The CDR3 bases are TGTGCCAGCAGTTTATCCCAGGGCGTGGGGGGCAATCAGCCCCAGCATTTT. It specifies CASSLSQGVGGNQPQHF.